These T cell receptor beta chains were read from a single sample in a study of T-cell reconstitution after alpha-beta-depleted transplantation in children. TCRdb redid the calling of the PCR reads with MiXCR, one entry per CDR3 protein. The sample has 500,000 or so distinct CDR3 sequences, about 31% seen once. This sample comprised PBMCs from the stem cell graft donor, obtained from the stem cell graft. The receptors come from a human donor who donated a stem cell graft to a child with aplastic anemia. CDR3s include the opening cysteine and the closing phenylalanine or tryptophan. A D gene is named only where the DNA matches it firmly. A row's size may be missing; if present it is once, few, many or a size class.

cdr3_length clone_size j_call v_call d_call cdr3_nt cdr3_aa
14 few TRBJ1-4 TRBV20-1 NA TGCAGTGCTGTGGGCCTTCCTTCTAATGAAAAACTGTTTTTT CSAVGLPSNEKLFF
16 NA TRBJ2-1 TRBV12-3/TRBV12-4 TRBD2 TGTGCCAGCAGCCCCTGGACTAGCGGGAGGGCCAATGAGCAGTTCTTC CASSPWTSGRANEQFF
14 few TRBJ2-1 TRBV29-1 TRBD2 TGCAGCGTTGAGAGAGCGGGGAGGAACAATGAGCAGTTCTTC CSVERAGRNNEQFF
20 NA TRBJ2-2 TRBV10-3 NA TGTGCCATCAGTTCTCTCGTAAGGAATGAAGGAGGAGCGAACACCGGGGAGCTGTTTTTT CAISSLVRNEGGANTGELFF
15 few TRBJ2-1 TRBV7-9 NA TGTGCCAGCAGCTTATTCGAGGGGTTCAACAATGAGCAGTTCTTC CASSLFEGFNNEQFF
15 NA TRBJ2-1 TRBV12-3/TRBV12-4 TRBD2 TGTGCCAGCAGGCCTATACTAGCGGGTGACAATGAGCAGTTCTTC CASRPILAGDNEQFF
15 NA TRBJ1-1 TRBV11-3 NA TGTGCCAGCAGCCCAGCGGGGGGGGCGAACACTGAAGCTTTCTTT CASSPAGGANTEAFF
14 NA TRBJ1-1 TRBV12-3/TRBV12-4 NA TGTGCCAGCAGTCTCCAACGGATGAACACTGAAGCTTTCTTT CASSLQRMNTEAFF
12 few TRBJ1-1 TRBV19 NA TGTGCCAGTAGTATTCGTGACAGTATGGCTTTCTTT CASSIRDSMAFF
15 few TRBJ2-7 TRBV6-5 TRBD2 TGTGCCAGCAGCTACCAACTAGCGGGAGGGCTGGAGCAGTACTTC CASSYQLAGGLEQYF
13 NA TRBJ1-5 TRBV20-1 NA TGCAGTGCTCTTCGGGATAGCAATCAGCCCCAGCATTTT CSALRDSNQPQHF
17 NA TRBJ2-1 TRBV27 TRBD2 TGTGCCAGCAGTTTACATCTAGCGGGAGTGTCGTACAATGAGCAGTTCTTC CASSLHLAGVSYNEQFF
17 NA TRBJ2-1 TRBV12-3/TRBV12-4 TRBD2 TGTGCCAGCAGCTCTAGACTAGCGGGCACGAGCTGGGGTGAGCAGTTCTTC CASSSRLAGTSWGEQFF
15 few TRBJ1-1 TRBV5-1 NA TGCGCCAGCAGCTTGAGCACCGGAAGCGTCACTGAAGCTTTCTTT CASSLSTGSVTEAFF
11 NA TRBJ1-2 TRBV30 NA TGTGCCTCCCTGGGCAGCGGTGGCTACACCTTC CASLGSGGYTF
11 NA TRBJ1-1 TRBV6-5 NA TGTGCCAGCTTTGGGGTCATTGAAGCTTTCTTT CASFGVIEAFF
16 few TRBJ1-1 TRBV5-6 TRBD1 TGTGCCAGCAGCTTGTACGGATCAGGGGGCGCCCCTGAAGCTTTCTTT CASSLYGSGGAPEAFF
12 few TRBJ2-1 TRBV11-3 NA TGTGCCAGCAGCAGCGGTACTAATGAGCAGTTCTTC CASSSGTNEQFF
15 NA TRBJ2-2 TRBV9 NA TGTGCCAGCAGCGTCACCGTAGATGGCGCCGGGGAGCTGTTTTTT CASSVTVDGAGELFF
14 few TRBJ2-1 TRBV5-1 TRBD2 TGCGCCAGCGAACCTAGCGGGAGTGGGGATGAGCAGTTCTTC CASEPSGSGDEQFF
14 NA TRBJ2-1 TRBV7-9 NA TGTGCCAGCAGCTTAAACGCCGGCTACAATGAGCAGTTCTTC CASSLNAGYNEQFF
12 few TRBJ1-1 TRBV7-9 NA TGTGCCAGCAGCTTATCTGACACTGAAGCTTTCTTT CASSLSDTEAFF
15 NA TRBJ2-7 TRBV12-3/TRBV12-4 TRBD1 TGTGCCAGCAGTTTAGCCGGGACAGGTGGGCACGAGCAGTACTTC CASSLAGTGGHEQYF
14 few TRBJ1-1 TRBV5-1 NA TGCGCCACCTCAGCCCAGGGGATGAGCACTGAAGCTTTCTTT CATSAQGMSTEAFF
14 NA TRBJ2-7 TRBV12-3/TRBV12-4 NA TGTGCCAGTGTCTCGGGGTCCGCCTTGGGAGAGCAGTACTTC CASVSGSALGEQYF
14 few TRBJ2-5 TRBV29-1 TRBD2 TGCAGCGTTGATAGGGATAGCGGGAGAGAGACCCAGTACTTC CSVDRDSGRETQYF
15 NA TRBJ2-3 TRBV15 NA TGTGCCACTCTTGGGGGAGTTACTAGCACAGATACGCAGTATTTT CATLGGVTSTDTQYF
14 few TRBJ1-4 TRBV27 NA TGTGCCAGCAGTTTAGGTCCTAAGAATGAAAAACTGTTTTTT CASSLGPKNEKLFF
15 NA TRBJ2-2 TRBV5-1 NA TGCGCCAGCAGCCTGAACACAGGAAACACCGGGGAGCTGTTTTTT CASSLNTGNTGELFF
16 NA TRBJ1-5 TRBV12-3/TRBV12-4 NA TGTGCCAGCAGTTGGGCCGGCGGAATAGGCAATCAGCCCCAGCATTTT CASSWAGGIGNQPQHF
15 NA TRBJ2-1 TRBV6-5 TRBD1 TGTGCCAGCAGTTACCGGGACAGAAACTTCAATGAGCAGTTCTTC CASSYRDRNFNEQFF
13 NA TRBJ2-7 TRBV28 NA TGTGCCAGCAGACGAGGGAGCACCTACGAGCAGTACTTC CASRRGSTYEQYF
16 NA TRBJ1-6 TRBV12-3/TRBV12-4 TRBD1 TGTGCCAGCAGTTTGAGAGGAGGACAGGGCTATTCACCCCTCCACTTT CASSLRGGQGYSPLHF
12 NA TRBJ2-1 TRBV11-3 NA TGTGCCAGCAGCACAACCAACAATGAGCAGTTCTTC CASSTTNNEQFF
16 NA TRBJ1-6 TRBV20-1 TRBD1 TGCAGTGCTCCCGGACAGGGGGCGCTTAGTGGATCACCCCTCCACTTT CSAPGQGALSGSPLHF
15 NA TRBJ2-7 TRBV9 NA TGTGCCAGCAGCCCTCCAGGGCTGAGCTCCTACGAGCAGTACTTC CASSPPGLSSYEQYF
16 NA TRBJ1-1 TRBV18 NA TGTGCCAGCTCACCACCGAGTTTGGCGCTGAACACTGAAGCTTTCTTT CASSPPSLALNTEAFF
14 NA TRBJ2-3 TRBV15 NA TGTGCCACCAGCAGAGATCTTCGGACAGATACGCAGTATTTT CATSRDLRTDTQYF
11 NA TRBJ1-5 TRBV5-1 NA TGCGCCAGCAGCTTGGAACAGGGCCAGCATTTT CASSLEQGQHF
15 NA TRBJ2-1 TRBV20-1 TRBD1 TGCAGTGCGGGGCCGTCCGGGACAGGGGCGGGCGAGCAGTTCTTC CSAGPSGTGAGEQFF
16 NA TRBJ2-1 TRBV7-9 TRBD2 TGTGCCAGCAGCTCTCCTACTAGCGGGCACTACAATGAGCAGTTCTTC CASSSPTSGHYNEQFF